The T cell receptor beta chain under discussion was sequenced for a study of vaccination and CD4 T cells after COVID-19. Study-wide background: Every culture used as a control got a CEFX pool, an HIV-1 Nef pool, or no peptide. Study-level results: SARS-CoV-2-reactive clonotypes showed a nonsignificant median rise from roughly 21 to 40.

V shed 1 base and J shed 0 bases, with 9 bases lying between them. Germline loops: CDR1 MGHDK, CDR2 SYGVNS. The CDR3 runs 15 residues. Documented treatment: approximately nine-day PBMC culture with coronavirus spike peptide pools or control peptides (ViraFEST assay). This clonotype has only a few counts. Its antigen is unknown. With the Oncomine TCR Beta short-read assay, DNA from cultured CD4+ T cells was sequenced. Investigators isolated genomic DNA from cultured CD4+ T cells. TCRdb recomputed calls from the PCR reads with MiXCR, one row per CDR3 protein. The sample lists more than 12,000 distinct CDR3 sequences; just under 30% were seen once.

The sample here was CD4+ T cells from blood, cultured in vitro, taken before SARS-CoV-2 vaccination. The receptor was isolated from a human donor who received a COVID-19 vaccine. The chain uses TRBV25-1 and TRBJ1-1; perhaps TRBD1 as D (5 bases). CDR3 coding DNA: TGTGCCAGCAGTGAATTGGTAGGGGTGAACACTGAAGCTTTCTTT. The encoded protein is CASSELVGVNTEAFF.